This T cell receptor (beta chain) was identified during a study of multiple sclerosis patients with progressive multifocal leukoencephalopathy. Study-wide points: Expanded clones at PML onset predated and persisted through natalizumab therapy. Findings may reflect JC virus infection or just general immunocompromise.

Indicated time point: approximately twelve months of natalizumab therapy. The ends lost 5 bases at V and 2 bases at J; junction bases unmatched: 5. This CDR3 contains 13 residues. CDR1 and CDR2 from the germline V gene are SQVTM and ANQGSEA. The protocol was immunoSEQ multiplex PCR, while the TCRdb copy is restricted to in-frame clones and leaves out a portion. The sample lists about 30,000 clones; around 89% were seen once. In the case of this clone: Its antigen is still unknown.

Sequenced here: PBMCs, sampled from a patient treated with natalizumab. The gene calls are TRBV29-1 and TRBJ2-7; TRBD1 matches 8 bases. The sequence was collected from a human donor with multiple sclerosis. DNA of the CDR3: TGCAGCGTTTGGACAGGGTCAACCTACGAGCAGTACTTC. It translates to CSVWTGSTYEQYF.